The entry below gives a single T cell receptor (beta chain) sequence along with its context. Antigen: not known. V lost 5 bases to trimming and J lost 1 base, with 16 bases between them. The CDR3 length is 16 residues. CDR1 and CDR2 (germline): MGHRA, YSYEKL. This record comes from a study of beta chain features in type 1 diabetes. Every bit of the isolated RNA underwent reverse transcription, so sequencing read expressed TCRB transcripts. Profiling relied on immunoSEQ multiplex PCR, and the TCRdb table lists in-frame clones only, not all of them. The table lists a few hundred thousand clones, over 9.5% of them singletons. Findings of the study overall: Type 1 diabetes patients showed a moderate but significant shortening of TCRB CDR3s in all four CD4+ subsets.

The specimen was naive CD4+ T cells from blood. This receptor was identified in a young woman with type 1 diabetes. The chain is built from TRBV4-1 and TRBJ2-3; D gene ambiguous. The CDR3 sequence: CASSMGLPLGTDTQYF. CDR3 DNA: TGCGCCAGCAGCATGGGCCTTCCTCTTGGCACAGATACGCAGTATTTT.